The rows below give T cell receptor beta chains drawn from one sample of a study of cytomegalovirus exposure and HLA in healthy donors. Only in-frame clones appear in the TCRdb table, and some are missing; sequencing was by immunoSEQ multiplex PCR. Here the sample spans about 160,000 clones, over 60% being singletons. The sample taken for sequencing was PBMCs. Source of these receptors: a woman in her 30s in good health and CMV-seronegative. CDR3s include the opening cysteine and the closing phenylalanine or tryptophan. A D gene is named only where the DNA matches it firmly. Where a row states a size, it is once, few, many or the class of an expanded clone; other rows omit it.

length: 13
D: -
V: TRBV6-1
size: -
J: TRBJ1-1
CDR3: CASSPRENTEAFF
DNA: TGTGCCAGCAGCCCGAGGGAGAACACTGAAGCTTTCTTT

length: 14
D: TRBD2
V: TRBV7-3
size: -
J: TRBJ2-7
CDR3: CASSLSGSGTEQYF
DNA: TGTGCCAGCAGCTTATCAGGTAGCGGGACCGAGCAGTACTTC

length: 15
D: -
V: TRBV19
size: -
J: TRBJ2-1
CDR3: CASSKQDTYRDEQFF
DNA: TGTGCCAGTAGTAAACAGGACACGTACAGGGATGAGCAGTTCTTC

length: 13
D: -
V: TRBV7-2
size: -
J: TRBJ2-1
CDR3: CASSFEGAIEQFF
DNA: TGTGCCAGCAGCTTCGAAGGGGCTATTGAGCAGTTCTTC

length: 15
D: -
V: TRBV7-3
size: few
J: TRBJ1-1
CDR3: CASSPGGSVNTEAFF
DNA: TGTGCCAGCAGCCCAGGAGGATCGGTGAACACTGAAGCTTTCTTT

length: 15
D: TRBD2
V: TRBV6-6
size: -
J: TRBJ2-1
CDR3: CASSDRTSGYNEQFF
DNA: TGTGCCAGCAGCGATCGGACTAGCGGGTACAATGAGCAGTTCTTC

length: 12
D: TRBD1
V: TRBV27
size: once
J: TRBJ1-2
CDR3: CASSSQGASYTF
DNA: TGTGCCAGCAGTAGCCAGGGGGCTAGCTACACCTTC

length: 13
D: -
V: TRBV30
size: -
J: TRBJ1-5
CDR3: CAWSAGGAQPQHF
DNA: TGTGCCTGGAGTGCGGGAGGGGCTCAGCCCCAGCATTTT

length: 16
D: -
V: TRBV19
size: -
J: TRBJ2-7
CDR3: CASSISTHSSPYEQYF
DNA: TGTGCCAGTAGTATTAGCACCCACTCCAGCCCCTACGAGCAGTACTTC

length: 12
D: -
V: TRBV7-9
size: -
J: TRBJ1-4
CDR3: CASSRGPEKLFF
DNA: TGTGCCAGCAGCCGGGGTCCAGAAAAACTGTTTTTT

length: 14
D: -
V: TRBV5-6
size: -
J: TRBJ2-3
CDR3: CASSLTGRWDTQYF
DNA: TGTGCCAGCAGCTTAACAGGGAGATGGGATACGCAGTATTTT

length: 14
D: -
V: TRBV7-9
size: -
J: TRBJ2-1
CDR3: CASSSHGGPDEQFF
DNA: TGTGCCAGCAGCTCCCACGGTGGGCCCGATGAGCAGTTCTTC

length: 15
D: -
V: TRBV5-6
size: -
J: TRBJ1-1
CDR3: CASSLLGALNTEAFF
DNA: TGTGCCAGCAGCTTATTGGGGGCCCTGAACACTGAAGCTTTCTTT

length: 18
D: TRBD1
V: TRBV7-8
size: -
J: TRBJ2-7
CDR3: CASSYRGVRRGKGYEQYF
DNA: TGTGCCAGCAGCTACAGGGGGGTGAGACGGGGAAAGGGCTACGAGCAGTACTTC

length: 13
D: -
V: TRBV7-7
size: -
J: TRBJ2-7
CDR3: CASSLERGDEQYF
DNA: TGTGCCAGCAGCTTAGAACGAGGAGATGAGCAGTACTTC